This entry describes one T cell receptor (beta chain). The sample is drawn from a study of T cell changes during pregnancy in multiple sclerosis. The CDR3 totals 11 residues. Trimming left V 8 bases short and J 3 bases short, with 10 bases between. From germline, CDR1 is SQVTM and CDR2 ANQGSEA. The table came from immunoSEQ multiplex PCR; TCRdb's copy has only in-frame clones and leaves some out. The data contain roughly 40,000 clones, 80% to 95% of them singletons. The sequencing used CD8+ T cells from peripheral blood mononuclear cells, collected in the first trimester of pregnancy. The chain carries TRBV29-1 and TRBJ1-2; D not certain. This TCR was recovered from a female donor with multiple sclerosis, enrolled in a pregnancy study. CDR3 DNA sequence: TGCAGCTACCACTCGCACTATGGCTACACCTTC. As protein: CSYHSHYGYTF.